Listed below are T cell receptor beta chains from one sample, sequenced in a study of cytomegalovirus exposure and HLA in healthy donors. Repertoires were generated with immunoSEQ multiplex PCR, while TCRdb's copy carries only in-frame clones and drops some. The sample has around 150,000 clones, approximately 68% seen once. Sequences were obtained from PBMCs. The receptors originated from a man in his fifties or sixties in good health and CMV-seronegative. The CDR3 runs from the conserved cysteine through the conserved F or W. A D gene is named only where the DNA matches it firmly. Clone size, where shown, is once, few, many, or a class for clones that have expanded.

TRBD1	few	TRBV6-5	TRBJ1-1	TGTGCCAGCGGCCCGGGACAGGGAAACACTGAAGCTTTCTTT	CASGPGQGNTEAFF
TRBD1	-	TRBV9	TRBJ2-3	TGTGCCAGCAGCGCCCAAGTCCCGGGACAGGGGGTCACAGATACGCAGTATTTT	CASSAQVPGQGVTDTQYF
-	-	TRBV4-1	TRBJ2-7	TGCGCCAGCAGCTCCGCCCCAGGGATCACCTACGAGCAGTACTTC	CASSSAPGITYEQYF
TRBD1	few	TRBV10-3	TRBJ2-5	TGTGCCATCAGTGTGGACAGGGGCCTTGCGGAGACCCAGTACTTC	CAISVDRGLAETQYF
-	-	TRBV7-3	TRBJ2-3	TGTGCCAGCAGCTTACTTACTAGTGGGGATACGCAGTATTTT	CASSLLTSGDTQYF
-	-	TRBV28	TRBJ1-5	TGTGCCAGCAGCCTCAGCGGGCCTAGCAATCAGCCCCAGCATTTT	CASSLSGPSNQPQHF
TRBD2	-	TRBV2	TRBJ2-5	TGTGCCAGCAGTGATGCCGGGACTAGCGAAGAGACCCAGTACTTC	CASSDAGTSEETQYF
TRBD1	-	TRBV28	TRBJ2-7	TGTGCCAGCAGCCTTGCCCAGACAGGGATATCCTACGAGCAGTACTTC	CASSLAQTGISYEQYF
TRBD2	-	TRBV2	TRBJ2-1	TGTGCCAGTCTGACCTTACCGGGACTAGCGGGAGAAACTTACAATGAGCAGTTCTTC	CASLTLPGLAGETYNEQFF
TRBD2	-	TRBV30	TRBJ2-5	TGTGCCTGGAGTCGACCGGGACTAGCGGAAGAGACCCAGTACTTC	CAWSRPGLAEETQYF
TRBD2	-	TRBV10-2	TRBJ2-1	TGCGCCAGCAGTGAGACTAGCGGGAGCGGGTACAATGAGCAGTTCTTC	CASSETSGSGYNEQFF
TRBD1	few	TRBV19	TRBJ1-5	TGTGCCAGTAGTACCGGGACAGACGAACAGCCCCAGCATTTT	CASSTGTDEQPQHF
-	-	TRBV7-3	TRBJ2-5	TGTGCCAGCAGCTCAACAGGGTTCTCAGGGGAGACCCAGTACTTC	CASSSTGFSGETQYF
-	once	TRBV9	TRBJ2-2	TGTGCCAGCAGCCCCCAGTTTGAGGTAGAGCTGTTTTTT	CASSPQFEVELFF
-	-	TRBV28	TRBJ1-1	TGTGCCAGCAGTCAGGGGCGAACTGAAGCTTTCTTT	CASSQGRTEAFF
-	-	TRBV28	TRBJ2-7	TGTGCCAGCAGTTTAGTGGGAGTGTACGAGCAGTACTTC	CASSLVGVYEQYF
-	-	TRBV7-6	TRBJ1-6	TGTGCCAGCAGCTTGGTCAGGGGTTCACCCCTCCACTTT	CASSLVRGSPLHF
TRBD2	-	TRBV5-4	TRBJ2-1	TGTGCCAGCAGCTTGGCAAAAAGGCGGGAGGGGAATGAGCAGTTCTTC	CASSLAKRREGNEQFF
-	-	TRBV2	TRBJ2-5	TGTGCCCTGGGCGGGGGCCCAGGCCGTGTAGAGACCCAGTACTTC	CALGGGPGRVETQYF
-	-	TRBV10-1	TRBJ2-5	TGCGCCAGCAGCCCAGGGAATCAAGAGACCCAGTACTTC	CASSPGNQETQYF
TRBD2	-	TRBV11-2	TRBJ2-3	TGTGCCAGCAGTGATTTCGGACTAGCGGGGGAGGATACGCAGTATTTT	CASSDFGLAGEDTQYF
TRBD2	-	TRBV5-1	TRBJ2-5	TGCGCCAGCAGCTTGGACGGACTAGCGGGCCCCCAAGAGACCCAGTACTTC	CASSLDGLAGPQETQYF
-	-	TRBV5-1	TRBJ1-1	TGCGCCAGCAGCCCCCTTGTCGACACTGAAGCTTTCTTT	CASSPLVDTEAFF
-	once	TRBV5-4	TRBJ2-7	TGTGCCAGCAGCAGCGCCTACGAGCAGTACTTC	CASSSAYEQYF
TRBD2	-	TRBV7-2	TRBJ2-7	TGTGCCAGCAGCTACTACGCGGGGGGAGCGTCCTACGAGCAGTACTTC	CASSYYAGGASYEQYF
TRBD2	-	TRBV10-2	TRBJ2-7	TGCGCCAGCCGTCTAGCGGGAGAAGGCGAGCAGTACTTC	CASRLAGEGEQYF
TRBD1	-	TRBV6-1	TRBJ2-3	TGTGCCAGCAGTGGGACAGGAGCAAACACAGATACGCAGTATTTT	CASSGTGANTDTQYF
TRBD1	-	TRBV11-2	TRBJ1-2	TGTGCCAGCAGCTTAGATTCGGGGACAGATTCCTATGGCTACACCTTC	CASSLDSGTDSYGYTF
TRBD2	few	TRBV5-4	TRBJ2-3	TGTGCCAGCAGCTCCACTAGCGGGAGGACAGGATATTTT	CASSSTSGRTGYF
TRBD2	-	TRBV6-1	TRBJ2-3	TGTGCCAGCAGTGAAATGGTCCTAGCGGGAGGAGCAGATACGCAGTATTTT	CASSEMVLAGGADTQYF
-	-	TRBV5-1	TRBJ1-3	TGCGCCAGCAGCCATGAGGCTGGCGGAAACACCATATATTTT	CASSHEAGGNTIYF
-	-	TRBV5-1	TRBJ2-2	TGCGCCAGCAGCTTGGTAGTTAACACCGGGGAGCTGTTTTTT	CASSLVVNTGELFF
TRBD2	-	TRBV6-5	TRBJ2-1	TGTGCCAGCAGCCGACTAGCGGGGGCCTACAATGAGCAGTTCTTC	CASSRLAGAYNEQFF
-	-	TRBV28	TRBJ2-7	TGTGCCAGCAGTTTAGGTTCGGTACAGGGACAGTACTTC	CASSLGSVQGQYF
-	-	TRBV6-1	TRBJ1-1	TGTGCCAGCACCGAGCGATTCCGGTACACTGAAGCTTTCTTT	CASTERFRYTEAFF
TRBD2	-	TRBV6-5	TRBJ2-1	TGTGCCAGCAGTTTAGCGGGAAGCCTAAGTGGAGAGCAGTTCTTC	CASSLAGSLSGEQFF